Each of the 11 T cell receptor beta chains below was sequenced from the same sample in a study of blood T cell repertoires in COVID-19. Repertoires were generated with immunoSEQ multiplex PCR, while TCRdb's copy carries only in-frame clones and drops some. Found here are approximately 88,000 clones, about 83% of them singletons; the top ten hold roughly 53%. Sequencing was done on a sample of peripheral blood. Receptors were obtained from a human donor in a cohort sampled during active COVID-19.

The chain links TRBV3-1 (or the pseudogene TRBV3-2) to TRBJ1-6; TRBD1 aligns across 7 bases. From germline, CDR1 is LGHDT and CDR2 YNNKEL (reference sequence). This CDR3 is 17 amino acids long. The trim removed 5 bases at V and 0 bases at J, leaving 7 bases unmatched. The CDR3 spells CASSSGQILSYNSPLHF. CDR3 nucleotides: TGTGCCAGCAGCTCGGGACAGATACTCTCCTATAATTCACCCCTCCACTTT.

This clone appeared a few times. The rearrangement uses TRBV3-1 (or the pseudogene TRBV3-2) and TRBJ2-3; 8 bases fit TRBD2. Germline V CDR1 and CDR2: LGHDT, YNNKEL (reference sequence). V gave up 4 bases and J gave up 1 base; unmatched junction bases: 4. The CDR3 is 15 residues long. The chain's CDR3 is CASSPGGARTDTQYF. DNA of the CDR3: TGTGCCAGCAGCCCCGGGGGGGCGCGCACAGATACGCAGTATTTT.

The CDR3 DNA is TGTGCCGCACAGGGTTACCGTGAAGCTTTCTTT. This gives the protein CAAQGYREAFF. V usage is TRBV10-3 and J usage is TRBJ1-1, with D tentatively TRBD1 (6 bases). The germline V gene has CDR1 ENHRY and CDR2 SYGVKD. This CDR3 contains 11 residues. The V end lost 11 bases, the J end lost 7 bases, and 14 bases lay between the germline ends.

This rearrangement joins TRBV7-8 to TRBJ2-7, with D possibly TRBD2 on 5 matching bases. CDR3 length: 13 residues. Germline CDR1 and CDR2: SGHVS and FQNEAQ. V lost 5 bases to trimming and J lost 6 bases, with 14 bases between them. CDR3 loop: CASSAGRGGEQYF. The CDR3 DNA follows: TGTGCCAGCAGCGCCGGACGGGGTGGCGAGCAGTACTTC.

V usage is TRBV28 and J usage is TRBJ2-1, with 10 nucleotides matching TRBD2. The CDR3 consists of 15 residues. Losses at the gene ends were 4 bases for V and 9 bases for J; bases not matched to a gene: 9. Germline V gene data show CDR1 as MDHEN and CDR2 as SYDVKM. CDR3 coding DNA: TGTGCCAGCAGTTCGACCCTAGCGGGAGTTGGTGAGCAGTTCTTC. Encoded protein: CASSSTLAGVGEQFF.

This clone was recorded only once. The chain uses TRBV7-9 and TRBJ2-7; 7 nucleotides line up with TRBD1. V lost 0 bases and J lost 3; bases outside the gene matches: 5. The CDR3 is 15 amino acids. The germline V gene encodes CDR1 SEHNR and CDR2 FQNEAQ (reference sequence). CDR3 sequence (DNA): TGTGCCAGCAGCTTAGCGGGACAGTCTTTCTACGAGCAGTACTTC. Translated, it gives CASSLAGQSFYEQYF. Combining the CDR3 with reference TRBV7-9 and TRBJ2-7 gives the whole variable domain DTGVSQNPRHKITKRGQNVTFRCDPISEHNRLYWYRQTLGQGPEFLTYFQNEAQLEKSRLLSDRFSAERPKGSFSTLEIQRTEQGDSAMYLCASSLAGQSFYEQYFGPGTRLTVT.

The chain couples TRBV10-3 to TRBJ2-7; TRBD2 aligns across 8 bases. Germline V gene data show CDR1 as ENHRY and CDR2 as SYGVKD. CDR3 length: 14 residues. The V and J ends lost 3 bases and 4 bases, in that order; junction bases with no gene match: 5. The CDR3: CAISELAESYEQYF. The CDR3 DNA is TGTGCCATCAGTGAACTAGCGGAGTCGTACGAGCAGTACTTC.

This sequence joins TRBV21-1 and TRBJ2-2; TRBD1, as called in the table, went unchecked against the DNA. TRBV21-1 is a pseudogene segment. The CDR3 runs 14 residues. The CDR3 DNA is TGTGCCAGCAGCGACAGAGCGAACACCGGGGAGCTGTTTTTT. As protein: CASSDRANTGELFF.

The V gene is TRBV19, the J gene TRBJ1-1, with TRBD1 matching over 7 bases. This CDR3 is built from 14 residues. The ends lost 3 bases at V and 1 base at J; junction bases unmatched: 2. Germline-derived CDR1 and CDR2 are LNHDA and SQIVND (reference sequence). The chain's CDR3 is CASSIGTANTEAFF. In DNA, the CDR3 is TGTGCCAGTAGTATCGGGACAGCGAACACTGAAGCTTTCTTT.

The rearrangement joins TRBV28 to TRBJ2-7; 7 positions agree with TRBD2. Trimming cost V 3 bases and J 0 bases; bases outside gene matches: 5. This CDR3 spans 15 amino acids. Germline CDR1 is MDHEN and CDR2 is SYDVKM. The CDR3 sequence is CASSLFGGSSYEQYF. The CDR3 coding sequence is TGTGCCAGCAGTTTGTTCGGCGGGAGCTCCTACGAGCAGTACTTC.

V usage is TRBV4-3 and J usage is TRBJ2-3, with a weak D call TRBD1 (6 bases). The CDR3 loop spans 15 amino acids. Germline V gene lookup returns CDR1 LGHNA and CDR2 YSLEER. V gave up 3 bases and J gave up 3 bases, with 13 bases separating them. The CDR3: CASSHDTGTTDTQYF. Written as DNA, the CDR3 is TGCGCCAGCAGCCATGACACGGGGACAACAGATACGCAGTATTTT.